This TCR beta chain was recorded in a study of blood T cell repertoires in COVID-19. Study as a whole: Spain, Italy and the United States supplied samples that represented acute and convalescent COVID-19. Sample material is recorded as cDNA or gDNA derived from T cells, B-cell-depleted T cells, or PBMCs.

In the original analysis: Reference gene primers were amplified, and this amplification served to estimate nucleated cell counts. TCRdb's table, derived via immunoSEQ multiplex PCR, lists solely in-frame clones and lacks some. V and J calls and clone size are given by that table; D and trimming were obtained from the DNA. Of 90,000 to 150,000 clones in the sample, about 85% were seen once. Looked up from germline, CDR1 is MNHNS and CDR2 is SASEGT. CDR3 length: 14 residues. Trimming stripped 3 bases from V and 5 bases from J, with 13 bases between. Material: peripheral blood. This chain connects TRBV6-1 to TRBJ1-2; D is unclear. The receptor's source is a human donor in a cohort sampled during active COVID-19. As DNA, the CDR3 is TGTGCCAGCAGTGAGGCAGTACCCACATATGGCTACACCTTC. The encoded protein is CASSEAVPTYGYTF.